This record concerns one T cell receptor (beta chain) sequence. What it binds is not known. This CDR3 has 14 amino acids. Germline trimming cut 3 bases from V and 2 bases from J; bases unmatched to any gene: 1. The germline V gene encodes CDR1 DFQATT and CDR2 SNEGSKA (reference sequence). Cultured CD4+ T-cell DNA underwent Oncomine TCR Beta short-read sequencing. TCRdb reprocessed the PCR reads via MiXCR and lists one record per CDR3 protein. The repertoire holds roughly 13,000 distinct CDR3 sequences, about 24% seen once, with 18% in the top ten. The data were obtained in a study of vaccination and CD4 T cells after COVID-19. Study background: Cells were stimulated with overlapping spike peptide pools from SARS-CoV-2, HCoV-NL63, HCoV-OC43 and HCoV-229E.

The treatment is: roughly nine-day PBMC culture with coronavirus spike peptide pools or control peptides (ViraFEST assay). Sample: CD4+ T cells from blood, cultured in vitro, taken after SARS-CoV-2 vaccination. This clonotype was obtained from a human donor who had recovered from COVID-19. The V and J genes are TRBV20-1 and TRBJ2-7; 13 nucleotides align to TRBD2. The CDR3 reads CSARTSGRTYEQYF. DNA of the CDR3: TGCAGTGCTAGGACTAGCGGGAGGACCTACGAGCAGTACTTC.